A selection of T cell receptor beta chains follows, all from one sample in a study of T cells in Graves' hyperthyroidism and ophthalmopathy. TCRdb independently ran MiXCR on the multiplex PCR reads; one entry per CDR3 protein. The sample yields just under 750,000 distinct CDR3 sequences, approximately 36% seen once. The specimen sequenced was blood. Every receptor here comes from a woman between 40 and 55 years old with Graves' hyperthyroidism. CDR3s include the opening cysteine and the closing phenylalanine or tryptophan. D genes are given only for firm matches. The size field is filled for only some rows; it gives once, few, many or a size class.

DNA	CDR3	J	size	V	D
TGTGCCAGCAGTTACTCGAGTCGGGATCCTTATGGCTACACCTTC	CASSYSSRDPYGYTF	TRBJ1-2	.	TRBV10-2	.
TGTGCCAGCAGCTCCCAAAAGGGAAACGAGCAGTACTTC	CASSSQKGNEQYF	TRBJ2-7	many	TRBV12-3/TRBV12-4	.
TGTGCCATCAGTGAGTCGATAAAAGCGAACTATGGCTACACCTTC	CAISESIKANYGYTF	TRBJ1-2	many	TRBV10-3	.
TGTGCCAGCAGTGGAGCGGGACAGGGAGGGACTAATGAAAAACTGTTTTTT	CASSGAGQGGTNEKLFF	TRBJ1-4	.	TRBV25-1	TRBD1
TGTGCCACCAGCATATCCGGGACGGAAAACACCATATATTTT	CATSISGTENTIYF	TRBJ1-3	.	TRBV15	.
TGTGCCAGCAGCTTAGCGTGGGGAGACAATGAGCAGTTCTTC	CASSLAWGDNEQFF	TRBJ2-1	.	TRBV7-8	.
TGTGCCAGCAGCTTTGGCCAGTTGGAGACCCAATACTTC	CASSFGQLETQYF	TRBJ2-5	few	TRBV5-6	.
TGTGCCATCAGTGAACGCGGGGGGCCGGCCCTAGCCAAAAACATTCAGTACTTC	CAISERGGPALAKNIQYF	TRBJ2-4	.	TRBV10-3	TRBD2
TGTGCCAGCAGCCAAGGGTGGGAAATCTACGAGCAGTACTTC	CASSQGWEIYEQYF	TRBJ2-7	.	TRBV9	.
TGCGCCAGCAGCCTTGACGGGACAGGGGCCGGGGAGCTGTTTTTT	CASSLDGTGAGELFF	TRBJ2-2	few	TRBV4-3	TRBD1
TGTGCCAGCAGCCCCCGACTAGCGGGGAACGTAGAGACCCAGTACTTC	CASSPRLAGNVETQYF	TRBJ2-5	few	TRBV7-9	TRBD2
TGTGCCAGCGGGGGGCGTATGGGTAACTATGGCTACACCTTC	CASGGRMGNYGYTF	TRBJ1-2	many	TRBV2	.